The rows below give T cell receptor beta chains drawn from one sample of a study of shared clonotypes between healthy human individuals. TCRdb keeps only in-frame clones here, not all; method: immunoSEQ multiplex PCR. The sample yields over a million clones, around 97% seen once. Sequenced input: naive CD4+ T cells sorted from blood. Source of these receptors: a man under 40 in good health. Both conserved end residues are part of each CDR3. A D gene is named only where the DNA matches it firmly. The listing skips clone size in some rows; elsewhere it reads once, few, many or a size class.

j_call,d_call,clone_size,v_call,cdr3_nt,cdr3_aa
TRBJ1-2,-,-,TRBV18,TGTGCCAGCTCACCCGAGGGCGGCATTAGCGGCTACACCTTC,CASSPEGGISGYTF
TRBJ1-1,-,-,TRBV7-9,TGTGCCAGCAGCGGGGGACCGAACACTGAAGCTTTCTTT,CASSGGPNTEAFF
TRBJ2-7,TRBD2,-,TRBV10-3,TGTGCCATCAGTGAGTCGCAGACTAGCGCGTACGAGCAGTACTTC,CAISESQTSAYEQYF
TRBJ1-1,-,-,TRBV18,TGTGCCAGCTCACCTTCTTCTGGGAACACTGAAGCTTTCTTT,CASSPSSGNTEAFF
TRBJ2-3,-,-,TRBV5-1,TGCGCCAGCAGCTTGTTCGGGCCAGGTGATACGCAGTATTTT,CASSLFGPGDTQYF
TRBJ2-5,-,-,TRBV7-2,TGTGCCAGCAGGGACCAAGAGACCCAGTACTTC,CASRDQETQYF
TRBJ2-3,TRBD2,-,TRBV9,TGTGCCAGCAGCCAATCTAGCGGGAGAACAGATACGCAGTATTTT,CASSQSSGRTDTQYF
TRBJ2-6,-,-,TRBV28,TGTGCCAGCAGTTTAGCGGGCTCTGGGGCCAACGTCCTGACTTTC,CASSLAGSGANVLTF
TRBJ2-1,TRBD1,-,TRBV28,TGTGCCAGCAGCAGGTTACAGGGGGTAAGGAATGAGCAGTTCTTC,CASSRLQGVRNEQFF
TRBJ2-1,TRBD2,-,TRBV7-7,TGTGCTAGCAGCTCAACTAGCGGGAGGAACAATGAGCAGTTCTTC,CASSSTSGRNNEQFF
TRBJ2-7,-,-,TRBV10-3,TGTGCCATCAGTGAGTTCGTGACGGAAAACGAGCAGTACTTC,CAISEFVTENEQYF
TRBJ2-1,TRBD2,once,TRBV15,TGTGCCACCAGCAGAGCGGGAGCGGGAGACAATGAGCAGTTCTTC,CATSRAGAGDNEQFF
TRBJ2-7,TRBD1,-,TRBV2,TGTGCCAGCAGTAAACAGGGGGGCGAGCAGTACTTC,CASSKQGGEQYF
TRBJ2-1,-,once,TRBV5-5,TGTGCCAGCAGCTTTACCGGGAGCCCTTACAATGAGCAGTTCTTC,CASSFTGSPYNEQFF
TRBJ2-1,TRBD1,-,TRBV5-8,TGTGCCAGCAGCTTGGCCCCGGGACAGGGGGCCAACAATGAGCAGTTCTTC,CASSLAPGQGANNEQFF
TRBJ1-5,-,-,TRBV10-1,TGCGCCAGCAGTGAGAGCGGGGGCCCGATCCCCCCAATCGGACCCCAGCATTTT,CASSESGGPIPPIGPQHF
TRBJ2-1,-,-,TRBV2,TGTGCCAGCAAGGTCCTAGAGAACAATGAGCAGTTCTTC,CASKVLENNEQFF
TRBJ1-2,-,-,TRBV5-4,TGTGCCAGCAGCTCATCGGCGGGGGGCTATGGCTACACCTTC,CASSSSAGGYGYTF
TRBJ1-1,-,-,TRBV19,TGTGCCAGTTTAAAGACAGCGATGAACACTGAAGCTTTCTTT,CASLKTAMNTEAFF